The 10 T cell receptor beta chains listed next were all sequenced from one sample in a study of chemoradiotherapy in HPV16-positive cancers. Libraries were prepared by immunoSEQ multiplex PCR; TCRdb keeps only in-frame clonotypes and omits some of them. The sample carries 10,000 to 15,000 clones, roughly 80% recorded once. The specimen was collected from a patient who underwent chemoradiotherapy. The receptors shown here come from a human donor with HPV-associated anogenital cancer.

The rearrangement uses TRBV28 and TRBJ2-7; D unresolved. V dropped 8 bases and J dropped 2 bases, with 7 bases sitting between them. This CDR3 region has 11 residues. Germline CDR1 is MDHEN and CDR2 is SYDVKM. CDR3 region: CASADTYEQYF. The DNA for the CDR3 is TGTGCCAGCGCCGATACCTACGAGCAGTACTTC.

This chain connects TRBV6-1 to TRBJ1-1; a possible D gene is TRBD1 (5 bases). Trimming removed 4 bases from V and 4 bases from J, with 7 bases in between. From germline, CDR1 is MNHNS and CDR2 SASEGT. CDR3 length equals 12 residues. This CDR3 is CASSGGLTEAFF. CDR3 nucleotide sequence: TGTGCCAGCAGTGGGGGACTCACTGAAGCTTTCTTT.

The chain recombines TRBV28 with TRBJ1-1; D may be TRBD1 (6 bases). The CDR3 extends over 13 amino acids. CDR1 is MDHEN and CDR2 is SYDVKM in the germline V gene. Trimming took off 2 bases at V and 10 bases at J, with 14 bases between the two ends. In nucleotides, the CDR3 is TGTGCCAGCAGTTTAGAAAGCACAGGGAGAGCTTTCTTT. Amino acids: CASSLESTGRAFF.

The V gene is TRBV5-4, the J gene TRBJ2-3; D gene uncertain. Germline loops: CDR1 SGHNT, CDR2 YYREEE (reference sequence). CDR3 length: 14 residues. Trimming cost V 1 base and J 0 bases, with 6 bases left between them. The CDR3: CASSLFQSTDTQYF. The CDR3 nucleotides read TGTGCCAGCAGCTTGTTCCAGAGCACAGATACGCAGTATTTT.

This chain joins TRBV4-1 and TRBJ1-2, with a weak D call TRBD1 (6 bases). The V gene's germline CDR1 is MGHRA and CDR2 YSYEKL. Trimming stripped 1 base from V and 4 bases from J, with 16 bases between. This CDR3 has 16 amino acids. CDR3: CASSQVGGVPTYGYTF. For the CDR3, the DNA is TGCGCCAGCAGCCAAGTGGGGGGCGTACCAACCTATGGCTACACCTTC.

The rearrangement uses TRBV30 and TRBJ1-4; D may be TRBD1 (5 bases). The V gene lost 1 base and the J gene lost 4 bases, with 10 bases spanning the gap. This CDR3 is built from 14 residues. Germline CDR1 and CDR2: GTSNPN and SVGIG (reference sequence). The CDR3 nucleotides are TGTGCCTGGAGTGAAGGGGTTGGTAATGAAAAACTGTTTTTT. This encodes CAWSEGVGNEKLFF.

The chain employs TRBV9 and TRBJ2-1; 11 nucleotides align to TRBD2. CDR1 is SGDLS and CDR2 is YYNGEE in the germline V gene. The CDR3 loop spans 16 amino acids. With V trimmed by 0 bases and J by 7 bases, 6 bases remained unmatched. CDR3 sequence: CASSVGASGGSNEQFF. The DNA for the CDR3 is TGTGCCAGCAGCGTAGGGGCTAGCGGGGGGAGTAATGAGCAGTTCTTC.

The rearrangement links TRBV7-9 to TRBJ2-3; no firm D call. Germline CDR1 reads SEHNR; CDR2 reads FQNEAQ (reference sequence). Trimming took 4 bases from V and 0 from J, leaving 17 bases between them. The CDR3 has 17 residues. CDR3: CASSSTSTGHSTDTQYF. CDR3 sequence (DNA): TGTGCCAGCAGCTCGACGTCAACCGGCCATAGCACAGATACGCAGTATTTT.

The chain couples TRBV18 to TRBJ1-1, with D perhaps TRBD1 (5 bases). The CDR3 runs 17 residues. CDR1 and CDR2 (germline): KGHSH, LQKENI. V gave up 4 bases and J gave up 1 base, with 19 bases separating them. CDR3 in DNA: TGTGCCAGCTCACGTACAGCCCAGGGTGGGGGGAACACTGAAGCTTTCTTT. Translating it yields CASSRTAQGGGNTEAFF.

This clone appeared a few times. The V and J genes are TRBV11-2 and TRBJ1-1, with TRBD1 as a possible D gene (5 bases). The CDR3 is 13 residues long. CDR1 SGHAT and CDR2 FQNNGV come from the germline V gene. V lost 0 bases, J lost 7 bases, and 9 bases lay in between. The CDR3 DNA sequence: TGTGCCAGCAGCTTAGATCTAACAGGTGAAGCTTTCTTT. Translating gives CASSLDLTGEAFF. Filled out from reference TRBV11-2 and TRBJ1-1, the complete variable domain reads EAGVAQSPRYKIIEKRQSVAFWCNPISGHATLYWYQQILGQGPKLLIQFQNNGVVDDSQLPKDRFSAERLKGVDSTLKIQPAKLEDSAVYLCASSLDLTGEAFFGQGTRLTVV.